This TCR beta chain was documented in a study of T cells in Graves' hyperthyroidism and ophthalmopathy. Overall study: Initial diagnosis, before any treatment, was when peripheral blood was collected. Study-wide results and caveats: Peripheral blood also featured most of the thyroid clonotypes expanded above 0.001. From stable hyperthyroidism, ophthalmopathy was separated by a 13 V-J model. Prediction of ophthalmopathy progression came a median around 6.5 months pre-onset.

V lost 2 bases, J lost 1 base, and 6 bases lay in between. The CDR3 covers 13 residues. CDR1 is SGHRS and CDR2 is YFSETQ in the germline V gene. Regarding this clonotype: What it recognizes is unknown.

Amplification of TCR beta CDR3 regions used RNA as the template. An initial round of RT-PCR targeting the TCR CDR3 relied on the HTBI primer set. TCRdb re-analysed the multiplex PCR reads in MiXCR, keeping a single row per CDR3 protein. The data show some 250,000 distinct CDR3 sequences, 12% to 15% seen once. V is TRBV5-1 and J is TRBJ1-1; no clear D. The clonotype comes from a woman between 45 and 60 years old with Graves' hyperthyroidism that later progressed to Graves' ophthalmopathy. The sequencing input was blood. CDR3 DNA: TGCGCCAGCAGCTTTTCCTGGAACACTGAAGCTTTCTTT. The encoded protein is CASSFSWNTEAFF. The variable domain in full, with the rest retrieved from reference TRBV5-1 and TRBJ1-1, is KAGVTQTPRYLIKTRGQQVTLSCSPISGHRSVSWYQQTPGQGLQFLFEYFSETQRNKGNFPGRFSGRQFSNSRSEMNVSTLELGDSALYLCASSFSWNTEAFFGQGTRLTVV.